These T cell receptor beta chains were read from a single sample in a study of T-cell memory formation after mild COVID-19. MiXCR, run by TCRdb on the 5' RACE reads, gives a single entry per CDR3 protein. The repertoire has about 100,000 distinct CDR3 sequences, about 18% of them found once; the top ten carry over 4.5%. The sequencing input was PBMCs or a T cell subset sorted from them (not recorded which). These receptor sequences come from a young man who had mild COVID-19 (a few samples of this study predate the infection). Cell type and time point are not known. Each CDR3 is given with its conserved first and last residue. D genes are given only for firm matches. Not all rows give a size; the values are once, few, many and, for expanded clones, a class.

v_call	d_call	clone_size	j_call	cdr3_aa	cdr3_nt
TRBV18	.	few	TRBJ2-1	CASSKYNEQFF	TGTGCCAGCTCAAAATACAATGAGCAGTTCTTC
TRBV7-2	.	many	TRBJ2-1	CASSLGRGSEQFF	TGTGCCAGCAGCTTAGGACGGGGCAGTGAGCAGTTCTTC
TRBV4-1	.	.	TRBJ2-3	CASSFTGQRTDTQYF	TGCGCCAGCAGTTTCACGGGACAACGCACAGATACGCAGTATTTT
TRBV10-3	.	.	TRBJ1-2	CAISESSLGYTF	TGTGCCATCAGTGAGTCATCCCTGGGCTACACCTTC
TRBV5-6	.	.	TRBJ2-1	CASSGDAHNEQFF	TGTGCCAGCAGCGGGGACGCACACAATGAGCAGTTCTTC
TRBV7-2	.	.	TRBJ1-6	CASSLATGLNSPLHF	TGTGCCAGCAGCTTAGCTACAGGGCTAAATTCACCCCTCCACTTT
TRBV9	.	.	TRBJ2-5	CASSVGHRETQYF	TGTGCCAGCAGCGTAGGACACCGAGAGACCCAGTACTTC
TRBV5-1	.	few	TRBJ1-6	CASSLGPGSNSPLHF	TGCGCCAGCAGCTTGGGTCCGGGATCGAATTCACCCCTCCACTTT
TRBV6-1	.	.	TRBJ2-7	CATSQGYLYEQYF	TGTGCCACATCACAGGGCTACCTCTACGAGCAGTACTTC
TRBV20-1	.	.	TRBJ1-2	CSARDLRGANYGYTF	TGCAGTGCTAGAGATCTCCGGGGAGCTAACTATGGCTACACCTTC
TRBV30	.	.	TRBJ1-3	CAWSLGSGNTIYF	TGTGCCTGGAGTCTAGGCTCTGGAAACACCATATATTTT
TRBV7-2	.	.	TRBJ1-3	CASSRSWVSSGNTIYF	TGTGCCAGCAGTCGTAGCTGGGTTAGCTCTGGAAACACCATATATTTT
TRBV14	.	few	TRBJ2-5	CASSQNRETQYF	TGTGCCAGCAGCCAAAATAGGGAGACCCAGTACTTC
TRBV7-7	.	.	TRBJ2-2	CASSPILNTGELFF	TGTGCCAGCAGCCCCATATTGAACACCGGGGAGCTGTTTTTT
TRBV7-6	.	.	TRBJ1-1	CASSYDMNTEAFF	TGTGCCAGCAGCTACGACATGAACACTGAAGCTTTCTTT
TRBV3-2	.	few	TRBJ2-5	CASSQDSGQEETQYF	TGTGCCAGCAGCCAAGATTCCGGACAGGAGGAGACCCAGTACTTC
TRBV5-4	TRBD1	.	TRBJ2-5	CASSTAGGMGETQYF	TGTGCCAGCAGCACCGCAGGGGGAATGGGTGAGACCCAGTACTTC
TRBV9	TRBD2	few	TRBJ2-3	CASSRMVSRGADTQYF	TGTGCCAGCAGTCGAATGGTCTCCCGGGGGGCAGATACGCAGTATTTT
TRBV10-1	.	.	TRBJ2-7	CASSEYRDFEQYF	TGCGCCAGCAGTGAATATAGGGATTTCGAGCAGTACTTC
TRBV5-1	TRBD2	few	TRBJ2-3	CASSLVTSGGADTQYF	TGCGCCAGCAGCTTGGTGACTAGCGGGGGGGCAGATACGCAGTATTTT
TRBV6-5	.	.	TRBJ1-1	CASFQSENTEAFF	TGTGCCAGCTTTCAATCGGAGAACACTGAAGCTTTCTTT
TRBV2	TRBD2	few	TRBJ2-5	CASSDASGGTETQYF	TGTGCCAGCAGTGATGCTAGCGGGGGGACAGAGACCCAGTACTTC
TRBV20-1	.	few	TRBJ2-2	CSARGRLSRNTGELFF	TGCAGTGCTAGGGGCAGACTATCGAGGAACACCGGGGAGCTGTTTTTT
TRBV5-6	.	few	TRBJ2-7	CASSLVSGVGTHEQYF	TGTGCCAGCAGCTTGGTCTCGGGAGTTGGTACCCACGAGCAGTACTTC
TRBV3-1	TRBD2	few	TRBJ2-4	CASSPVVAGGNIQYF	TGTGCCAGCAGCCCTGTCGTCGCGGGGGGGAACATTCAGTACTTC
TRBV5-1	TRBD1	.	TRBJ2-5	CASVASGTGEETQYF	TGCGCCAGCGTCGCCTCCGGGACAGGGGAAGAGACCCAGTACTTC
TRBV10-3	.	.	TRBJ1-1	CAISGSTNTEAFF	TGTGCCATCTCGGGGAGTACGAACACTGAAGCTTTCTTT
TRBV12-3/TRBV12-4	.	.	TRBJ1-5	CASSGRPWGGNQPQHF	TGTGCCAGCAGTGGGCGCCCTTGGGGCGGCAATCAGCCCCAGCATTTT
TRBV5-1	.	few	TRBJ2-5	CASSLAAVEEETQYF	TGCGCCAGCAGCTTGGCGGCTGTCGAGGAGGAGACCCAGTACTTC
TRBV5-6	.	.	TRBJ2-5	CASSDGQRETQYF	TGTGCCAGCAGCGACGGGCAACGAGAGACCCAGTACTTC
TRBV20-1	TRBD2	.	TRBJ2-1	CSARSLAGGSYNEQFF	TGCAGTGCTAGATCATTAGCGGGGGGGTCCTACAATGAGCAGTTCTTC
TRBV7-2	TRBD2	few	TRBJ2-1	CASSWAGTTFYNEQFF	TGTGCCAGCAGCTGGGCCGGGACTACCTTTTACAATGAGCAGTTCTTC
TRBV12-3/TRBV12-4	.	many	TRBJ2-7	CASSEHASYEQYF	TGTGCCAGCAGTGAGCACGCTTCCTACGAGCAGTACTTC
TRBV4-1	TRBD2	few	TRBJ2-3	CASSHPPGGGLTDTQYF	TGCGCCAGCAGCCACCCCCCTGGCGGGGGGCTGACAGATACGCAGTATTTT
TRBV6-1	.	.	TRBJ1-2	CASSELSNYGYTF	TGTGCCAGCAGTGAACTGAGCAACTATGGCTACACCTTC
TRBV3-1	.	few	TRBJ1-1	CASSQDSPLHKNTEAFF	TGTGCCAGCAGCCAAGACAGTCCCCTCCATAAGAACACTGAAGCTTTCTTT
TRBV11-2	.	few	TRBJ2-7	CASSFGLSYEQYF	TGTGCCAGCAGCTTCGGCCTCTCCTACGAGCAGTACTTC
TRBV7-2	TRBD1	.	TRBJ1-3	CASSFTGVVSGNTIYF	TGTGCCAGCAGCTTTACAGGGGTCGTGTCTGGAAACACCATATATTTT
TRBV4-1	TRBD1	.	TRBJ2-1	CASSPTGQGYNEQFF	TGCGCCAGCAGCCCCACGGGACAGGGCTACAATGAGCAGTTCTTC
TRBV6-5	.	once	TRBJ2-2	CASSYSGVVGELFF	TGTGCCAGCAGTTACTCTGGGGTGGTCGGGGAGCTGTTTTTT